The present T cell receptor (beta chain) was sequenced within a study of metastatic and nonmetastatic thyroid tumors (dated by TCRdb to the early 2020s). As for the study more broadly: The researchers compared repertoires between peripheral blood samples and tumor or nodule tissue samples from patients with malignant or benign thyroid disease. The study at large found these results: In both blood and tumor samples, TCR beta diversity was reported to be significantly higher in malignant tumors than in benign nodules.

The CDR3 sequence holds 13 residues, the cysteine and phenylalanine included. Here the CDR3 DNA is all that survives: 39 bases in frame from base 1. Germline trimming: 5 bases from V, 4 bases from J; junction bases outside gene matches: 4. From the germline V gene (reference sequence), CDR1 is LNHDA and CDR2 is SQIVND. No treatment had been received by any patient before thyroid surgery. Patient clinical samples collected from about 2012 to 2018 were retrospectively analysed using T-cell receptor beta sequencing. Within its sample, this clone is medium-sized (0.01 to 0.1%). It lacks a known antigen. No base-level quality is on record; no much larger clone is a single base apart. Library creation used PCR. TCRdb lists the instrument as Illumina HiSeq 4000. High-throughput sequencing was used to profile the TCR beta-chain CDR3 region of every patient. The paper's processing steps were these. Drawing on CDR3 differences between clinicopathological groups, the researchers built a classifier meant to tell apart patients with distant-metastatic papillary thyroid cancer. To measure repertoire diversity the researchers used the Shannon index, while the Morisita-Horn index served to gauge how similar the tumor and blood repertoires were. Starting from the raw public reads, TCRdb applied fastp trimming at Q25, assembled clones with MiXCR and retained in-frame beta chains. For this entry, the V and J calls and clone size follow TCRdb and not the study's own pipeline. Within this sample are about 13,000 clones, with around 23% of them counted one time only. About 3.9% of the sample is taken by the ten largest.

The TCR sequence derives from a female donor with papillary thyroid cancer or a benign thyroid nodule (not recorded which). Some clones in this sample may be carry-over from other donors' samples. Here the chain combines TRBV19 and TRBJ1-1, and 7 bases in between align with TRBD1. Sequencing used blood. The CDR3 in this case is CASSLQGSTEAFF. The DNA sequence reads TGTGCCAGTAGTTTACAGGGGAGCACTGAAGCTTTCTTT. When the CDR3 is completed using the reference TRBV19 and TRBJ1-1 genes on either side, the full variable domain is DGGITQSPKYLFRKEGQNVTLSCEQNLNHDAMYWYRQDPGQGLRLIYYSQIVNDFQKGDIAEGYSVSREKKESFPLTVTSAQKNPTAFYLCASSLQGSTEAFFGQGTRLTVV.